Following are 8 T cell receptor beta chains from one sample sequenced in a study of shared clonotypes between healthy human individuals. Method: immunoSEQ multiplex PCR; TCRdb's copy keeps in-frame clones and lacks some. This table has about 710,000 clones, around three quarters appearing once. Sequencing was carried out using memory CD4+ T cells sorted from blood. The subset is: CD45RA-negative fraction. Every receptor here comes from a woman in her twenties or thirties in good health.

The chain is built from TRBV19 and TRBJ2-1; possibly TRBD1 for D (7 bases). The CDR3 extends over 15 amino acids. Germline V lookup: CDR1 LNHDA, CDR2 SQIVND (reference sequence). Trimming took 6 bases from V and 6 from J, leaving 18 bases between them. The CDR3 loop reads CASRQNRQGGNEQFF. CDR3 DNA: TGTGCCAGTAGACAAAACCGACAGGGAGGCAATGAGCAGTTCTTC.

The V gene is TRBV7-6, the J gene TRBJ2-2; D not certain. The CDR3 is made up of 13 amino acids. CDR1 and CDR2 (germline): SGHVS, FNYEAQ. V lost 6 bases to trimming and J lost 6 bases, with 11 bases between them. The CDR3 DNA follows: TGTGCCAGCAGAGTTCGACAAGCCGGGGAGCTGTTTTTT. Its protein is CASRVRQAGELFF. Together with reference TRBV7-6 and TRBJ2-2, the CDR3 gives the full variable domain: GAGVSQSPRYKVTKRGQDVALRCDPISGHVSLYWYRQALGQGPEFLTYFNYEAQQDKSGLPNDRFSAERPEGSISTLTIQRTEQRDSAMYRCASRVRQAGELFFGEGSRLTVL.

This clone appeared a single time. The CDR3 reads CASSLAGGIGTEAFF. DNA for the CDR3: TGTGCCAGCAGCTTGGCGGGGGGCATAGGGACTGAAGCTTTCTTT. V gene TRBV5-4 combines with J gene TRBJ1-1, with D possibly being TRBD1 (6 bases). Germline V lookup: CDR1 SGHNT, CDR2 YYREEE (reference sequence). With 0 bases removed from V and 5 bases from J, the gap between germline ends came to 14 bases. The CDR3 loop spans 15 amino acids.

The CDR3 DNA is TGTGCCACCCCCCCGACAGGGAATGATGGCTACACCTTC. It encodes CATPPTGNDGYTF. This rearrangement joins TRBV27 to TRBJ1-2, with 7 bases lining up with TRBD1. Trimming at V came to 10 bases and at J to 6 bases, leaving 11 bases not matched to a gene. Germline CDR1 is MNHEY and CDR2 is SMNVEV (reference sequence). The length of the CDR3 is 13 residues.

V and J are TRBV5-4 and TRBJ2-3, with TRBD2 matching 7 bases. There are 15 residues in the CDR3. Looked up from germline, CDR1 is SGHNT and CDR2 is YYREEE (reference sequence). Trimming cost V 4 bases and J 2 bases; bases outside gene matches: 7. The CDR3 DNA sequence: TGTGCCAGCAGCCGCGGGGGTCTGAACACAGATACGCAGTATTTT. Amino acid sequence: CASSRGGLNTDTQYF.

This clone was seen a single time. V usage is TRBV5-1 and J usage is TRBJ2-7, with D uncertain. Looked up from germline, CDR1 is SGHRS and CDR2 is YFSETQ. Trimming took off 0 bases at V and 5 bases at J, with 12 bases between the two ends. The CDR3 has 14 residues. This CDR3 is CASSLGSGRDEQYF. The CDR3 coding sequence is TGCGCCAGCAGCTTGGGTTCGGGCCGCGACGAGCAGTACTTC. The full variable domain, rest sourced from reference TRBV5-1 and TRBJ2-7, is KAGVTQTPRYLIKTRGQQVTLSCSPISGHRSVSWYQQTPGQGLQFLFEYFSETQRNKGNFPGRFSGRQFSNSRSEMNVSTLELGDSALYLCASSLGSGRDEQYFGPGTRLTVT.

This clone was found once. Other DNA sequences in the sample encode the same CDR3. The chain has TRBV18 and TRBJ2-5; possible D gene TRBD1, 7 bases. In germline, CDR1 is KGHSH, CDR2 LQKENI. CDR3 length: 13 amino acids. V was shortened by 4 bases and J by 5 bases, with 11 bases between the two germline ends. For the CDR3, the DNA is TGTGCCAGCTCACTCCAGGGGGGTGAGACCCAGTACTTC. Its translation: CASSLQGGETQYF. The entire variable domain, with the rest obtained from reference TRBV18 and TRBJ2-5, is as follows: NAGVMQNPRHLVRRRGQEARLRCSPMKGHSHVYWYRQLPEEGLKFMVYLQKENIIDESGMPKERFSAEFPKEGPSILRIQQVVRGDSAAYFCASSLQGGETQYFGPGTRLLVL.

This chain uses TRBV2 with TRBJ2-1; TRBD1 aligns across 10 bases. This CDR3 comprises 14 residues. Germline-derived CDR1 and CDR2 are SNHLY and FYNNEI. V shed 8 bases and J 2 bases; nucleotides not matched to a gene: 3. Here the CDR3 DNA reads TGTGCCAGCGGAGGGACAGGGGCCTACAATGAGCAGTTCTTC. It translates to CASGGTGAYNEQFF.